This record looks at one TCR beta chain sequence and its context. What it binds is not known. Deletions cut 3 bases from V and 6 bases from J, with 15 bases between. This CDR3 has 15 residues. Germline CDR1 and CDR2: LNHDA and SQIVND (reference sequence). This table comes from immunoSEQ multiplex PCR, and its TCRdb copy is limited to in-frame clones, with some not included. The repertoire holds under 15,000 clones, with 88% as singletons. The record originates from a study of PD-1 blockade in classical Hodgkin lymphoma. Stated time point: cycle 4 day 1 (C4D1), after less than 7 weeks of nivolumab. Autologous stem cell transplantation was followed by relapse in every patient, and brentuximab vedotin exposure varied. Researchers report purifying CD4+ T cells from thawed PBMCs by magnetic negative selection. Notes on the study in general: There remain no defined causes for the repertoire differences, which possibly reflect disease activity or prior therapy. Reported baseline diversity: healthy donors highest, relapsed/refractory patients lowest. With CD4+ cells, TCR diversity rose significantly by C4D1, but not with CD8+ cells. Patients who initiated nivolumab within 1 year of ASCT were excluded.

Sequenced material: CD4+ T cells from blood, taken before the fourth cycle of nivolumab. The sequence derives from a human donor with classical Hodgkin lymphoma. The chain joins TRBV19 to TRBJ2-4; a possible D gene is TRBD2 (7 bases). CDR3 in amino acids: CASSIFGGRGNIQYF. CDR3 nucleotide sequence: TGTGCCAGTAGTATTTTCGGGGGGCGAGGAAACATTCAGTACTTC.